Listed here are 12 T cell receptor beta chains from one sample, sequenced in a study of cytomegalovirus exposure and HLA in healthy donors. PCR primers comprised 60 Vbeta and 13 Jbeta primers. The data were produced by immunoSEQ multiplex PCR, yet TCRdb's version contains in-frame clones alone and is incomplete. This table holds 250,000 to 350,000 clones, 86% found once. Sequenced material: PBMCs. The origin of the receptors is a man in his forties or fifties in good health and CMV-seropositive.

The chain couples TRBV28 to TRBJ1-1, with 7 bases lining up with TRBD1. The V gene end was trimmed by 6 bases and the J gene end by 4 bases; junction bases not matched to a gene: 8. The germline gives CDR1 MDHEN, CDR2 SYDVKM. The CDR3 consists of 14 residues. The CDR3 DNA follows: TGTGCCAGCAGCTCCGACAGGGAGGCCACTGAAGCTTTCTTT. Translation: CASSSDREATEAFF.

This sequence joins TRBV15 and TRBJ2-1; possible D gene TRBD2, 6 bases. Germline-derived CDR1 and CDR2 are LNHNV and YYDKDF (reference sequence). The CDR3 is made up of 13 amino acids. For the CDR3, the DNA is TGTGCTATAGGGGAGGACCTGCTCAATGAGCAGTTCTTC. Translation: CAIGEDLLNEQFF.

V is TRBV29-1 and J is TRBJ1-2, with D possibly matching TRBD1 (5 bases). Germline V lookup: CDR1 SQVTM, CDR2 ANQGSEA. Trimming cost V 6 bases and J 0 bases, with 14 bases left between them. The CDR3 extends over 14 amino acids. Here the CDR3 DNA reads TGCAGCGTGGGGGGACTTCTAGCTAACTATGGCTACACCTTC. Protein: CSVGGLLANYGYTF.

J is TRBJ1-4 and V is TRBV5-3; D unclear. TRBV5-3 has ORF status, its function being uncertain. There are 19 residues in the CDR3. V gave up 3 bases and J gave up 1 base, with 22 bases separating them. In DNA form, the CDR3 reads TGTGCCAGAAGCTCCACGGGGTATCGAGGCATCCTAACTAATGAAAAACTGTTTTTT. Translating it yields CARSSTGYRGILTNEKLFF.

The rearrangement links TRBV15 to TRBJ2-5; 9 bases are a match to TRBD1. The germline gives CDR1 LNHNV, CDR2 YYDKDF (reference sequence). CDR3 length: 14 residues. The V and J ends lost 5 bases and 5 bases, in that order; junction bases with no gene match: 6. DNA for the CDR3: TGTGCCACCAGCGGGGGACAGGGCGGCGAGACCCAGTACTTC. This sequence encodes CATSGGQGGETQYF.

This chain uses TRBV6-5 with TRBJ2-1; D possibly corresponds to TRBD2 (6 bases). Deletions cut 8 bases from V and 3 bases from J, with 11 bases between. CDR1 MNHEY and CDR2 SVGAGI come from the germline V gene. The CDR3 runs to 13 residues. This CDR3 is CASSRGIYNEQFF. In nucleotides, the CDR3 is TGTGCCAGCTCTCGCGGGATCTACAATGAGCAGTTCTTC.

V gene TRBV4-3 combines with J gene TRBJ2-1; TRBD2 agrees at 7 bases. This CDR3 is 17 amino acids long. The V gene end was trimmed by 3 bases and the J gene end by 3 bases; junction bases not matched to a gene: 11. Germline V gene sequence: CDR1 LGHNA, CDR2 YSLEER. CDR3 protein: CASSHWAGAEIYNEQFF. The CDR3 DNA follows: TGCGCCAGCAGCCATTGGGCGGGAGCCGAAATCTACAATGAGCAGTTCTTC.

For the CDR3, the DNA is TGTGCCAGTAGTAGGGGCAGGGCCTCTGGAAACACCATATATTTT. It yields the protein CASSRGRASGNTIYF. V and J are TRBV19 and TRBJ1-3, with D possibly TRBD1 on 5 matching bases. The V gene lost 4 bases and the J gene lost 0 bases, with 10 bases spanning the gap. The CDR3 loop spans 15 amino acids. Looked up from germline, CDR1 is LNHDA and CDR2 is SQIVND (reference sequence).

V usage is TRBV10-3 and J usage is TRBJ2-1, with 11 nucleotides matching TRBD1. V lost 7 bases to trimming and J lost 3 bases; unmatched junction nucleotides: 5. Germline-derived CDR1 and CDR2 are ENHRY and SYGVKD. The CDR3 loop spans 15 amino acids. The CDR3 nucleotides are TGTGCCATCAAAGGGGACAGGGGGGACTACAATGAGCAGTTCTTC. Amino acid sequence: CAIKGDRGDYNEQFF.

The J gene is TRBJ2-3, the V gene TRBV19; D ambiguous. The germline V gene has CDR1 LNHDA and CDR2 SQIVND (reference sequence). The CDR3 has 13 amino acids. Trimming removed 5 bases from V and 0 bases from J, with 6 bases in between. The CDR3 is CASSRVSTDTQYF. DNA of the CDR3: TGTGCCAGTAGTCGGGTGAGCACAGATACGCAGTATTTT. Full variable domain (outside the CDR3, taken from reference TRBV19 and TRBJ2-3): DGGITQSPKYLFRKEGQNVTLSCEQNLNHDAMYWYRQDPGQGLRLIYYSQIVNDFQKGDIAEGYSVSREKKESFPLTVTSAQKNPTAFYLCASSRVSTDTQYFGPGTRLTVL.

As regards this clone: The sample has other DNA sequences that encode this CDR3 too. The V and J genes are TRBV28 and TRBJ2-3; no reliable D call. The germline gives CDR1 MDHEN, CDR2 SYDVKM. CDR3 length: 12 amino acids. V lost 2 bases and J lost 6, with 6 bases in between. The CDR3 bases are TGTGCCAGCAGTTTACTGAGGGATACGCAGTATTTT. Its translation: CASSLLRDTQYF.

This clone was counted a few times. J is TRBJ2-7 and V is TRBV10-3, with D uncertain. Trimming stripped 6 bases from V and 0 bases from J, with 6 bases between. CDR3 length equals 12 residues. Germline V gives CDR1 ENHRY, CDR2 SYGVKD. Here the CDR3 reads CAIRGLSYEQYF. The CDR3 DNA is TGTGCCATCAGGGGCCTCTCCTACGAGCAGTACTTC.